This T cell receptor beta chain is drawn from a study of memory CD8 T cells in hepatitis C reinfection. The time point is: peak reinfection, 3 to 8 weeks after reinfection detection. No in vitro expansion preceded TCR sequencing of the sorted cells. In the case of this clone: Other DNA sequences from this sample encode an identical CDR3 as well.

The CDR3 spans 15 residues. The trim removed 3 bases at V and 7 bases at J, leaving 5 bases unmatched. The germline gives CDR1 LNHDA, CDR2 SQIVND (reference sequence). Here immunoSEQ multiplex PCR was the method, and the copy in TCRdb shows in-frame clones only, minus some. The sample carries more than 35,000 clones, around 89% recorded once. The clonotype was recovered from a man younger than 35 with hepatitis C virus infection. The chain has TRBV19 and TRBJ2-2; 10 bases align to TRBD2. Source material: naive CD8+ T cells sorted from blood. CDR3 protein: CASSIASGGHGELFF. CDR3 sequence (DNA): TGTGCCAGTAGTATCGCTAGCGGGGGTCACGGGGAGCTGTTTTTT.